This T cell receptor (beta chain) derives from a study of blood T cell repertoires in COVID-19. Looking at the study overall: T cells, B-cell-depleted T cells, or PBMCs provided the cDNA or gDNA that served as material.

Germline lookup yields CDR1 MGHRA and CDR2 YSYEKL. V was pared by 1 base and J by 8 bases, with 5 bases of the junction left unmatched. This CDR3 is built from 15 residues. Cohort allocation depended upon clinical history that participants reported. Methods used by the authors: Amplification with reference gene primers provided the estimates of nucleated cell counts. The data were produced by immunoSEQ multiplex PCR, yet TCRdb's version contains in-frame clones alone and is incomplete. For V, J and clone size, that table is used; D and trimming come from the DNA. In the table there are about 250,000 clones, roughly 86% of which are singletons.

The specimen was PBMCs or T cells enriched from blood (not recorded which). The genes are TRBV4-1 and TRBJ2-1; 10 bases map to TRBD1. This clonotype was obtained from a woman aged 25 to 39 with acute COVID-19. For the CDR3, the DNA is TGCGCCAGCAGCCAAGGACAGGGGGCGCGCTATGAGCAGTTCTTC. This codes for CASSQGQGARYEQFF.